In this sample, the clone carrying this TCR beta chain turned up once. No antigen is known for it. Assay used: immunoSEQ multiplex PCR; TCRdb lists only in-frame clones, some missing. The sample lists approximately 2,200,000 clones, about 92% occurring once. The record originates from a study of shared clonotypes between healthy human individuals. CD45RO-negative cells were positively selected for CCR7, leaving out terminally differentiated effector memory CD45RA+ cells. General observations from the study: Sampling covered blood only; tissue repertoires likely differ.

Looked up from germline, CDR1 is SGHRS and CDR2 is YFSETQ. After removal of 0 bases from V and 1 base from J, the junction contained 6 bases not matched to a gene. CDR3 length: 16 residues. The TCR comes from a man aged 18-30 years in good health. Some clones in this sample may be carry-over from other donors' samples. What was sequenced was naive CD8+ T cells from PBMCs. This chain joins TRBV5-1 and TRBJ2-5; 7 bases align to TRBD2. The CDR3 DNA reads TGCGCCAGCAGCTTGGGATGGGGCGGGAGCCAAGAGACCCAGTACTTC. It yields the protein CASSLGWGGSQETQYF.